The source of this T cell receptor (beta chain) is a study of coeliac disease (dated 2022 in TCRdb). Looking at the study overall: Coeliac patients were categorised as having newly diagnosed active disease, refractory coeliac disease type I, or disease controlled by a gluten-free diet. TRB sequencing was successfully performed on samples from roughly 30 subjects, among which approximately 25 paired bulk unsorted intraepithelial and lamina propria cell samples were included. A total of 30 or so patients took part in the full study: roughly 22 had serologically confirmed coeliac disease and 8 were controls with non-small intestinal disorders. High-resolution HLA typing was unavailable, so biased TRBV7-2 usage was queried as a proof of principle. The study applied next-generation sequencing of rearranged TRB and TRG CDR3 regions to small intestinal lymphocyte fractions from coeliac and non-coeliac patients. The aim was to characterise TR repertoires of small intestinal T cells in active, refractory type I and gluten-free-diet-treated coeliac disease. Overall study outcomes, separate from this receptor: Published gliadin-specific TRB sequences were found in about 55% of the 18 coeliac lamina propria samples but in only 1 of 6 controls. Compared with controls, active coeliac intraepithelial and lamina propria samples had TRB and TRG repertoires of lower clonality, which suggests that diverse T cells were recruited. For the most part, TRB repertoires were private, with most amino acid sequences found in only one sample, and V-gene usage showed no significant difference across disease groups. High-purity fractions were not obtained when intraepithelial cells were separated from lamina propria cells, so cross-contamination between compartments was possible. The authors considered the approach unsuitable for unbiased detection of gliadin-specific T cells, which are scarce and rarely shared between patients.

Aliquots of roughly 500,000 cells were frozen in DMSO/FBS in liquid nitrogen, and a single aliquot per fraction was used for sequencing. Every one of the 30 study patients had an endoscopy and a small intestinal biopsy. Lamina propria cells were released by collagenase digestion of the biopsy tissue remaining after intraepithelial cell isolation. Genomic DNA was extracted from frozen unsorted cell fractions using the Qiagen DNeasy blood extraction kit. In regard to this clone: It has no known antigen specificity. There are no base qualities to consult, and no much larger clone falls within one base.

The CDR3 runs 18 amino acids, cysteine and phenylalanine included. The DNA shown is the 54-base CDR3, in frame from base 1. The germline V gene specifies SGDLS as CDR1 and YYNGEE as CDR2. V is cut back by 0 bases and J by 9 bases, with 12 bases in the junction unmatched. Receptors were amplified or captured by the immunoSEQ multiplex PCR assay. In a multiplexed PCR, the TR loci were amplified; reverse primers were designed against J gene segments, whereas forward primers were designed against V gene segments. The amplified CDR3 regions were sequenced using the Illumina HiSeq System. In the authors' own workflow: A nearest-neighbour algorithm merged closely related reads to remove PCR and sequencing errors and collapse data into unique sequences. Repertoires were summarised in terms of clonality and T cell density, with T cell density defined as TR molecules per amount of genomic DNA input. Public TRs were defined as CDR3 amino acid sequences in at least 80% of unsorted samples, then tested for differential abundance between coeliac and control samples. Each lamina propria sample was queried against a list of 200 to 250 published gliadin-specific TRB sequences. Differences in clonality and density between disease groups were tested by Kruskal-Wallis tests, followed by Dunn post-tests. Held by TCRdb, this immuneACCESS table contains in-frame sequences only and omits some clones. Under half of the omission traces to an unresolved V gene where checked; the cause of the rest is unknown. V and J calls and clone size are those listed in that table; D and trimming were worked out from the DNA. The sample table shows about 4,400 clones, and approximately 74% are seen once. The top ten clonotypes cover 5.1% of the sample.

The chain is assembled from TRBV9 and TRBJ2-1, with 13 junctional bases fitting TRBD2. The sequenced sample was lamina propria lymphocytes from the gut. In light of the paper, this sample's cell subset or site label describes: lamina propria cell (LPC) fraction of small intestinal biopsy. The clonotype originates from a woman aged 18-30 years with active celiac disease. The encoded CDR3 is CASSVVLGLAGESGEQFF. The DNA is as follows: TGTGCCAGCAGCGTAGTACTTGGACTAGCGGGAGAGTCGGGTGAGCAGTTCTTC.